The 21 T cell receptor beta chains below come from one sample, sequenced in a study of tumor-infiltrating lymphocytes in primary liver carcinoma. The authors took blood RNA from unsorted whole blood and also extracted germline DNA. The researchers produced TCR beta cDNA from roughly 500 ng total RNA with a constant-region primer. Three rounds of nested multiplex PCR with slightly modified ARM-PCR produced TCR beta libraries. Rounds one and two of PCR, each of roughly 10 cycles, were primed with TRBV1-TRBV30 forward primers and a C-beta reverse primer. TCRdb reprocessed the multiplex PCR reads via MiXCR and lists one record per CDR3 protein. Of over 250,000 distinct CDR3 sequences listed, 58% are singletons. The sequencing input was peripheral blood. These receptors were obtained from a woman under 40 with primary liver carcinoma and hepatitis B virus infection.

This clonotype appeared once. This sequence joins TRBV7-9 and TRBJ1-2, with 7 bases identical to TRBD1. This CDR3 is built from 15 residues. Germline V gene data show CDR1 as SEHNR and CDR2 as FQNEAQ (reference sequence). The J segment lost 3 bases and the V segment lost 1 base, leaving 5 bases of the junction unmatched. CDR3 DNA: TGTGCCAGCAGCTTAGTGGGCAGGGGGGACTATGGCTACACCTTC. It is translated as CASSLVGRGDYGYTF.

This clonotype was picked up a small number of times. CDR3 amino acids: CASSPRGVGTGELFF. The CDR3, as DNA: TGTGCCAGCAGCCCACGGGGGGTGGGCACCGGGGAGCTGTTTTTT. This chain joins TRBV5-6 and TRBJ2-2, with TRBD2 matching 7 bases. With 4 bases clipped from V and 4 bases from J, the junction kept 7 bases outside the gene matches. Germline V CDR1 and CDR2: SGHDT, YYEEEE. CDR3 size: 15 residues.

Comment on this clonotype: A clone one base away is much larger, so this may be a read error. This chain links TRBV29-1 with TRBJ2-7, with TRBD1 matching over 8 bases. The CDR3 is 15 residues long. V shed 1 base, J shed 1 base, and the junction held 6 bases outside the gene matches. CDR1 SQVTM and CDR2 ANQGSEA come from the germline V gene. For the CDR3, the DNA is TGCAGCGTTGAAGCCTTTGACAGGGGATCCTACGAGCAGTACTTC. Protein sequence: CSVEAFDRGSYEQYF.

As for this clonotype: A read error is possible here, since a much larger clone lies one base away. The chain recombines TRBV6-1 with TRBJ2-5; tentative D call: TRBD2 (6 bases). The germline V and J ends were trimmed by 10 bases and 7 bases, with 22 bases remaining between them. The CDR3 contains 14 residues. CDR1 and CDR2 (germline): MNHNS, SASEGT. CDR3 loop: CANTAGRASGTQYF. CDR3 DNA: TGTGCCAACACAGCGGGCCGGGCCAGTGGGACCCAGTACTTC.

With regard to this clonotype: Germline is not matched at one junction end, which may reflect a read error. J is TRBJ2-2 and V is TRBV11-2; 10 bases map to TRBD1. The CDR3 extends over 16 amino acids. In germline, CDR1 is SGHAT, CDR2 FQNNGV. This CDR3 is CTSSPRQGANTGELFF. The DNA of the CDR3 is TGTACCAGCAGCCCGAGACAGGGGGCTAATACCGGGGAGCTGTTTTTT.

The rearrangement uses TRBV6-1 and TRBJ2-1; D is unresolved. Per the germline V gene, CDR1 is MNHNS and CDR2 is SASEGT. This CDR3 comprises 12 residues. Trimming took off 5 bases at V and 7 bases at J, with 9 bases between the two ends. The DNA of the CDR3 is TGTGCCAGCAGTTACGGCAGGAATGAGCAGTTCTTC. Protein sequence: CASSYGRNEQFF.

In regard to this clonotype: This may arise from a read error, as a much more abundant clone is one base away. The V call is TRBV29-1, the J call TRBJ1-1, with 7 bases matching TRBD1. This CDR3 is built from 16 residues. Per germline, CDR1 SQVTM and CDR2 ANQGSEA. CDR3 bases: TGCAGCGTTTCGACAGGGCGGGATGCGGTTTCGGCTGAAACTTTCTTT. As protein: CSVSTGRDAVSAETFF.

This sequence joins TRBV28 and TRBJ2-7; 15 bases are shared with TRBD2. With 4 bases clipped from V and 6 bases from J, the junction kept 7 bases outside the gene matches. Germline V CDR1 and CDR2: MDHEN, SYDVKM. This CDR3 is built from 16 residues. CDR3 region: CASSYRTSGRAREQYF. The CDR3 region has the DNA TGTGCCAGCAGTTACCGGACTAGCGGGAGGGCCCGCGAGCAGTACTTC.

Details on this clonotype: Just one base apart from a much larger clone, this may be a read error. V usage is TRBV4-3 and J usage is TRBJ2-3; TRBD2 aligns across 8 bases. This CDR3 spans 20 amino acids. V trimming: 4 bases; J trimming: 3 bases; junction bases outside the gene matches: 21. Germline loops: CDR1 LGHNA, CDR2 YSLEER. CDR3 coding DNA: TGCGCCAGCAGCCGCAAATGGATCTCGGCGGGAGGTAGGGGGACAGATACGCAGTATTTT. Translation gives CASSRKWISAGGRGTDTQYF.

Comment on this clonotype: The CDR3 carries no conserved terminal phenylalanine or tryptophan, so it likely arises from a read error. The gene calls are TRBV7-9 and TRBJ1-5; TRBD1 matches 8 bases. Germline assignment: CDR1 SEHNR and CDR2 FQNEAQ (reference sequence). The CDR3 spans 16 residues. CDR3 bases: TGTGCCAGCAGTTTAGGGCACACAGGGGGGAATCAGCCCCAGCATTCT. It codes for CASSLGHTGGNQPQHS.

The J gene is TRBJ2-7, the V gene TRBV12-3 or TRBV12-4; D is ambiguous. V was shortened by 4 bases and J by 5 bases, with 6 bases between the two germline ends. This CDR3 contains 11 residues. The CDR3 is CASSSTHEQYF. The CDR3 DNA reads as TGTGCCAGCAGTTCTACCCACGAGCAGTACTTC.

Details on this clonotype: The missing conserved phenylalanine or tryptophan at the end of this CDR3 makes a read error likely. The DNA is omitted, as the CDR3 cannot be located on it reliably, and the CDR3 follows TCRdb's listing. V gene TRBV29-1 combines with J gene TRBJ2-5; TRBD2, the table's D call, lacks a check against the DNA. 10 amino acids form the CDR3, both terminal residues included. Germline CDR1 reads SQVTM; CDR2 reads ANQGSEA. The chain's CDR3 is CSVDQGPTPL.

This clonotype was counted at least ten times. CDR3 nucleotides: TGTGCCAGCAACCCGGGGTCCTACGAGCAGTACTTC. Its protein product is CASNPGSYEQYF. The gene calls are TRBV6-2 or TRBV6-3 and TRBJ2-7; perhaps TRBD2 as D (5 bases). This CDR3 comprises 12 residues. Germline-derived CDR1 and CDR2 are MNHEY and SVGEGT. Deletions cut 7 bases from V and 1 base from J, with 8 bases between.

A word on this clonotype: Sequence at one end of the junction differs from germline and may be a read error. CDR3 nucleotide sequence: TGTGCCAGCAGTTACTCGCGGGAGTGGGGCGGGGAGCTGTCTTTT. Its protein product is CASSYSREWGGELSF. The chain uses TRBV6-5 and TRBJ2-2; TRBD2 matches at 7 bases. Germline CDR1 and CDR2: MNHEY and SVGAGI. The CDR3 extends over 15 amino acids.

This clonotype was observed a few times. The chain links TRBV28 to TRBJ2-2, with D hard to call. CDR3 length: 14 amino acids. CDR1 is MDHEN, CDR2 SYDVKM, per germline. Trimming left V 5 bases short and J 3 bases short, with 10 bases between. The CDR3 nucleotides read TGTGCCAGCAGTCCCGACCTGTACACCGGGGAGCTGTTTTTT. Translated: CASSPDLYTGELFF.

In the case of this clonotype: At one end, the junction sequence differs from germline, possibly due to a read error. The chain carries TRBV29-1 and TRBJ1-2; 7 nucleotides match TRBD1. Germline loops: CDR1 SQVTM, CDR2 ANQGSEA. This CDR3 spans 14 amino acids. CDR3 DNA sequence: TGCAGCGTTGAAAGGGACAGACCTAGCTACGGCTACATCTTC. Its protein is CSVERDRPSYGYIF.

Points on this clonotype: This may stem from a read error, because a much larger clone lies one nucleotide away. CDR3 sequence (DNA): TGCAGCGTTCCACAGTGTGTTGGCAGCGATGAGCAGTTCTTC. It encodes CSVPQCVGSDEQFF. The gene calls are TRBV29-1 and TRBJ2-1; D call uncertain. The CDR3 extends over 14 amino acids. The V and J ends lost 5 bases and 8 bases respectively, with 19 bases between them. From germline, CDR1 is SQVTM and CDR2 ANQGSEA.

As regards this clonotype: A much larger clonotype is one base distant, so this may be a read error. The V gene is TRBV29-1, the J gene TRBJ2-4, with D possibly being TRBD1 (5 bases). Trimming stripped 1 base from V and 4 bases from J, with 14 bases between. The CDR3 has 15 residues. Germline lookup yields CDR1 SQVTM and CDR2 ANQGSEA. The CDR3 sequence: CSVEVGPRGKNIQYF. The CDR3 region has the DNA TGCAGCGTTGAAGTGGGGCCAAGGGGTAAAAACATTCAGTACTTC.

The CDR3 spells CASSRDTGGDTGELFF. The DNA for the CDR3 is TGTGCCAGTAGTCGAGATACAGGGGGGGACACCGGGGAGCTGTTTTTT. The chain has TRBV11-2 and TRBJ2-2; TRBD1 is a possible D gene (8 bases). V lost 9 bases and J lost 3, with 20 bases in between. Germline assignment: CDR1 SGHAT and CDR2 FQNNGV. This CDR3 has 16 amino acids. Filled out from reference TRBV11-2 and TRBJ2-2, the complete variable domain reads EAGVAQSPRYKIIEKRQSVAFWCNPISGHATLYWYQQILGQGPKLLIQFQNNGVVDDSQLPKDRFSAERLKGVDSTLKIQPAKLEDSAVYLCASSRDTGGDTGELFFGEGSRLTVL.

This clonotype was found a few times. CDR3 amino acids: CASSRRIAASTDTQYF. The CDR3 DNA follows: TGTGCCAGCAGCAGAAGAATAGCGGCTAGCACAGATACGCAGTATTTT. V and J are TRBV5-4 and TRBJ2-3; D may be TRBD2 (6 bases). V was clipped by 4 bases and J by 0 bases, with 15 bases between them. The CDR3 has 16 amino acids. In germline, CDR1 is SGHNT, CDR2 YYREEE (reference sequence).

This rearrangement joins TRBV13 to TRBJ2-7; 11 positions agree with TRBD2. J was trimmed by 6 bases and V by 5 bases; bases with no gene match: 6. This CDR3 is built from 14 residues. CDR1 PRHDT and CDR2 FYEKMQ come from the germline V gene (reference sequence). The CDR3 DNA reads as TGTGCCAGCAGCCCCGCTAGCGGGAGGCTCGAGCAGTACTTC. The encoded protein is CASSPASGRLEQYF.